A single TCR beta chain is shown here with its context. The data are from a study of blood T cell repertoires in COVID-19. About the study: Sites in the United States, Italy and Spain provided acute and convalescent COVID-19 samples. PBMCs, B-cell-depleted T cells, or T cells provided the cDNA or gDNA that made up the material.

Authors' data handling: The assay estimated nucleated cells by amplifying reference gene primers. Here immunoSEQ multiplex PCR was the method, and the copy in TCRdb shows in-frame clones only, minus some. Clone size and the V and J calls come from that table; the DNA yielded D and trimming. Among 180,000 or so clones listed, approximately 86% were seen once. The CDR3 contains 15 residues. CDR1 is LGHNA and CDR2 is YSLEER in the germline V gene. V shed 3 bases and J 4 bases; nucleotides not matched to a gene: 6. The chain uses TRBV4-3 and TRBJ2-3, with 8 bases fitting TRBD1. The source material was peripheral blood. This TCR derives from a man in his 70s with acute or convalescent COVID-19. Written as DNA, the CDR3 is TGCGCCAGCAGCCAGGCTATGACAGGGGCAGATACGCAGTATTTT. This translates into CASSQAMTGADTQYF.